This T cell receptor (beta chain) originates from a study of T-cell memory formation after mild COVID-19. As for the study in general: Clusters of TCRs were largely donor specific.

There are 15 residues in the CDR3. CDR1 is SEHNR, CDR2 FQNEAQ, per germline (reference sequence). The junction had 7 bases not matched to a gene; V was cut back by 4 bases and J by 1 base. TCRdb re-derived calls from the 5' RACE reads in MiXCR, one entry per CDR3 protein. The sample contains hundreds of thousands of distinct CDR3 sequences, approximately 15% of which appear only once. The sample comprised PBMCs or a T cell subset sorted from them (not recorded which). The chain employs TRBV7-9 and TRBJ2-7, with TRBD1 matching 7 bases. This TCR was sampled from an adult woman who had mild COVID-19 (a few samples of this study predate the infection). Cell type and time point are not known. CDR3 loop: CASSSRGGESYEQYV. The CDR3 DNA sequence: TGTGCCAGCAGCTCCCGAGGGGGCGAGTCCTACGAGCAGTACGTC.